This T cell receptor (beta chain) appears in the sequencing data of a study of T cell clones after liver transplantation. Overall study context: Post-transplant blood was tracked for graft-donor-reactive T cell clones identified in a pre-transplant mixed lymphocyte reaction.

Here immunoSEQ multiplex PCR was the method, and the copy in TCRdb shows in-frame clones only, minus some. The sample holds roughly 80,000 clones, around 78% seen once. The CDR3 spans 16 residues. In germline, CDR1 is SGHRS, CDR2 YFSETQ. V trimming: 3 bases; J trimming: 0 bases; junction bases outside the gene matches: 4. CD3+CD4+ and CD3+CD8+ cells were FACS-sorted from thawed unstimulated PBMCs. About this clone itself: What it recognizes is unknown.

Study results and caveats: Migration into the graft, not deletion, may explain lost graft donor-reactive T cells. A significant post-transplant drop in circulating graft-donor-reactive CD4 TCRbeta sequences occurred in most of the 8 subjects.

This material consisted of CD4+ T cells from blood, taken at the 22-month timepoint. The chain links TRBV5-1 to TRBJ2-1, with TRBD2 matching 9 bases. This TCR came from a human patient who received a liver transplant. Some T cells may have originated in the graft donor. CDR3 sequence reads: CASSSLAGASYNEQFF. The CDR3 region has the DNA TGCGCCAGCAGCTCCTTAGCGGGGGCCTCCTACAATGAGCAGTTCTTC.